This TCR beta chain was identified in a study of shared clonotypes between healthy human individuals. Here immunoSEQ multiplex PCR was the method, and the copy in TCRdb shows in-frame clones only, minus some. The sample includes roughly 2,000,000 clones, 93% of them seen just once. The CDR3 spans 14 residues. V lost 5 bases to trimming and J lost 2 bases, with 14 bases between them. CDR1 is SGHRS, CDR2 YFSETQ, per germline. CD45RO-negative, CCR7-selected cells formed the naive CD8 fraction, which excluded terminally differentiated effector memory CD45RA+ cells. The source material was naive CD8+ T cells from PBMCs. This receptor was identified in a man aged 18 to 29 in good health. Some clones in this sample may be carry-over from other donors' samples. The genes are TRBV5-1 and TRBJ2-7, with D perhaps TRBD1 (5 bases). The CDR3 nucleotides are TGCGCCAGCAGTTGGGGCAGTGGAACCTACGAGCAGTACTTC. Residues: CASSWGSGTYEQYF.